These 32 T cell receptor beta chains were all obtained from the same sample, sequenced in a study of Graves' ophthalmopathy and Graves' hyperthyroidism. Scientists amplified the TCR beta CDR3 regions from RNA transcripts. First-round RT-PCR with HTBI primers preceded a second-round multiplex PCR. TCRdb re-analysed the multiplex PCR reads in MiXCR, keeping a single row per CDR3 protein. The sample lists about 340,000 distinct CDR3 sequences, roughly 15% occurring once. The sequenced sample consisted of peripheral blood. The origin of the receptors is an adult man with Graves' ophthalmopathy.

This clonotype was found many times. V and J are TRBV19 and TRBJ2-7; D is perhaps TRBD1 (7 bases). The CDR3 has 14 residues. V was cut by 6 bases and J by 4 bases, with 16 bases left in between. CDR1 is LNHDA and CDR2 is SQIVND in the germline V gene (reference sequence). The CDR3 DNA follows: TGTGCCAGTAGCAAGGAGGGGGCGGCTTACGAGCAGTACTTC. Translated: CASSKEGAAYEQYF. The variable domain in full, completed from reference TRBV19 and TRBJ2-7, reads DGGITQSPKYLFRKEGQNVTLSCEQNLNHDAMYWYRQDPGQGLRLIYYSQIVNDFQKGDIAEGYSVSREKKESFPLTVTSAQKNPTAFYLCASSKEGAAYEQYFGPGTRLTVT.

This clonotype was counted ten times or more. The chain couples TRBV4-1 to TRBJ1-1; D perhaps matches TRBD1 (5 bases). Germline CDR1 reads MGHRA; CDR2 reads YSYEKL. V lost 7 bases to trimming and J lost 4 bases, with 13 bases between them. The CDR3 loop spans 13 amino acids. CDR3 loop: CASTLGGSTEAFF. Written as DNA, the CDR3 is TGCGCCAGCACCCTGGGGGGGAGCACTGAAGCTTTCTTT.

This clonotype was counted at least ten times. V and J are TRBV20-1 and TRBJ2-7; D not resolved. V shed 4 bases and J shed 3 bases, with 10 bases lying between them. This CDR3 contains 12 residues. Germline CDR1 DFQATT, CDR2 SNEGSKA (reference sequence). CDR3 nucleotide sequence: TGCAGTGCTACTCCACGCGGCTACGAGCAGTACTTC. Residues: CSATPRGYEQYF.

This clonotype has ten or more counts. The V and J genes are TRBV5-1 and TRBJ2-7; TRBD1 matches at 8 bases. CDR1 and CDR2 from the germline V gene are SGHRS and YFSETQ. Trimming removed 4 bases from V and 5 bases from J; junction bases left unmatched: 5. The length of the CDR3 is 13 residues. Here the CDR3 reads CASSVDRGNEQYF. The CDR3 DNA reads as TGCGCCAGCAGCGTCGACAGGGGTAACGAGCAGTACTTC.

The table lists this clonotype with a few counts. With a much larger clone just one base away, this may be a read error. This chain connects TRBV5-1 to TRBJ2-2; tentatively, D is TRBD1 (5 bases). The CDR3 has 15 residues. CDR1 is SGHRS, CDR2 YFSETQ, per germline. CDR3 nucleotides: TGCGCCAGCAGGACAGCCCTTTCGAACACCGAGGAGCTGTTTTTT. Translating it yields CASRTALSNTEELFF.

This clonotype appeared many times. The chain carries TRBV3-1 and TRBJ2-7, with D uncertain. The CDR3 is 15 amino acids. Germline V gene data show CDR1 as LGHDT and CDR2 as YNNKEL (reference sequence). The V and J ends lost 0 bases and 2 bases respectively, with 11 bases between them. CDR3 in amino acids: CASSQDPLAAYEQYF. The CDR3 DNA sequence: TGTGCCAGCAGCCAAGATCCACTTGCAGCCTACGAGCAGTACTTC.

This clonotype was seen at least ten times. The V and J genes are TRBV7-8 and TRBJ1-5; D is perhaps TRBD1 (6 bases). Looked up from germline, CDR1 is SGHVS and CDR2 is FQNEAQ. This CDR3 spans 16 amino acids. V lost 5 bases, J lost 0 bases, and 14 bases lay in between. The CDR3 DNA follows: TGTGCCAGCAGCCCCTTAAGGACAGTTAGCAATCAGCCCCAGCATTTT. This sequence encodes CASSPLRTVSNQPQHF.

This clonotype was picked up many times. The chain links TRBV5-1 to TRBJ2-4; the match to TRBD1 covers 7 bases. The CDR3 covers 16 residues. Per germline, CDR1 SGHRS and CDR2 YFSETQ. V was clipped by 3 bases and J by 3 bases; unmatched bases: 9. The CDR3 DNA follows: TGCGCCAGCAGCTCCACAGGGGATATTGGCAAAAACATTCAGTACTTC. Protein product: CASSSTGDIGKNIQYF.

The table lists this clonotype with many counts. The chain has TRBV7-2 and TRBJ1-6; D not certain. V shed 1 base and J shed 0 bases, with 10 bases lying between them. Germline assignment: CDR1 SGHTA and CDR2 FQGNSA. The CDR3 runs to 17 residues. As DNA, the CDR3 is TGTGCCAGCAGCTTAGGGAGTACCTCCTCCTATAATTCACCCCTCCACTTT. The encoded protein is CASSLGSTSSYNSPLHF.

This clonotype was counted many times. The rearrangement joins TRBV29-1 to TRBJ1-2; D not resolved. The CDR3 is 12 residues long. V lost 0 bases, J lost 4 bases, and 6 bases lay in between. CDR1 and CDR2 (germline): SQVTM, ANQGSEA. CDR3: CSVEDPAYGYTF. In DNA, the CDR3 is TGCAGCGTTGAAGATCCGGCCTATGGCTACACCTTC.

This clonotype was found many times. This rearrangement joins TRBV29-1 to TRBJ2-7; 14 positions agree with TRBD2. After removal of 4 bases from V and 6 bases from J, the junction contained 2 bases not matched to a gene. The CDR3 length is 13 residues. Germline values: CDR1 SQVTM, CDR2 ANQGSEA. The CDR3 sequence: CSVGLAGGREQYF. CDR3 bases: TGCAGCGTTGGACTAGCGGGAGGGCGCGAGCAGTACTTC.

The chain has TRBV6-1 and TRBJ2-5; 14 bases fit TRBD2. This CDR3 is 17 amino acids long. CDR1 and CDR2 (germline): MNHNS, SASEGT. With 7 bases clipped from V and 1 base from J, the junction kept 8 bases outside the gene matches. For the CDR3, the DNA is TGTGCCAGCACCGGACTAGCGGGGGGTCCTGTCCAAGAGACCCAGTACTTC. Translated: CASTGLAGGPVQETQYF.

This clonotype showed up many times. The chain uses TRBV25-1 and TRBJ2-7, with unresolved D. Per germline, CDR1 MGHDK and CDR2 SYGVNS. V dropped 1 base and J dropped 12 bases, with 19 bases sitting between them. The CDR3 is 14 residues long. The CDR3 nucleotides are TGTGCCAGCAGTGAATCAGGTACCTTAGCTGTGCCGTACTTC. Encoded protein: CASSESGTLAVPYF.

The table lists this clonotype with many counts. The conserved phenylalanine or tryptophan is not found at the CDR3 terminus, so this likely reflects a read error. J is TRBJ2-3 and V is TRBV11-2; 10 bases are a match to TRBD2. The germline V gene has CDR1 SGHAT and CDR2 FQNNGV. J gave up 2 bases and V 5 bases, and 13 bases lay outside the gene matches. This CDR3 contains 18 residues. The CDR3: CASSPRGSGRSDTDTQYL. CDR3 nucleotide sequence: TGTGCCAGCAGCCCCCGGGGTAGCGGGAGGTCGGACACAGATACGCAGTATCTT.

V gene TRBV6-1 combines with J gene TRBJ2-5; 8 bases line up with TRBD2. J gave up 2 bases and V 8 bases, and 13 bases lay outside the gene matches. This CDR3 has 16 residues. CDR1 is MNHNS and CDR2 is SASEGT in the germline V gene. The CDR3 loop is CASGTWGAGVQETQYF. CDR3 sequence (DNA): TGTGCCAGCGGCACCTGGGGAGCGGGAGTACAAGAGACCCAGTACTTC.

This clonotype occurred many times. The rearrangement uses TRBV30 and TRBJ1-1, with TRBD1 as a possible D gene (5 bases). The CDR3 totals 16 residues. Germline V lookup: CDR1 GTSNPN, CDR2 SVGIG (reference sequence). V was cut by 2 bases and J by 0 bases, with 16 bases left in between. Written as DNA, the CDR3 is TGTGCCTGGAGTCCCCGAACGACGGACATGAACACTGAAGCTTTCTTT. Protein: CAWSPRTTDMNTEAFF.

This clonotype has a count of ten or more. The chain has TRBV2 and TRBJ1-6, with 10 bases that match TRBD1. Germline CDR1 is SNHLY and CDR2 is FYNNEI. The CDR3 covers 15 residues. Trimming removed 5 bases from V and 10 bases from J; junction bases left unmatched: 8. Here the CDR3 DNA reads TGTGCCAGCAGTTCCAGGACAGGGGGGAACTCACCCCTCCACTTT. Encoded protein: CASSSRTGGNSPLHF.

This clonotype occurred many times. The genes are TRBV11-2 and TRBJ2-7; unclear D gene. Trimming left V 2 bases short and J 0 bases short, with 5 bases between. Germline V gives CDR1 SGHAT, CDR2 FQNNGV. CDR3 length equals 13 residues. The CDR3 DNA sequence: TGTGCCAGCAGCTTACCCGTCTCCTACGAGCAGTACTTC. This codes for CASSLPVSYEQYF.

This rearrangement joins TRBV11-2 to TRBJ2-7, with TRBD2 matching over 10 bases. Germline assignment: CDR1 SGHAT and CDR2 FQNNGV. This CDR3 region has 17 residues. V lost 1 base to trimming and J lost 4 bases; unmatched junction nucleotides: 10. The CDR3 spells CASSLGLAGVGAYEQYF. As DNA, the CDR3 is TGTGCCAGCAGCTTAGGTCTAGCGGGAGTCGGGGCTTACGAGCAGTACTTC.

This clonotype was seen repeatedly, ten times or more. This chain connects TRBV7-4 to TRBJ2-7; D might be TRBD2 (6 bases). The CDR3 loop spans 12 amino acids. With 4 bases removed from V and 6 bases from J, the gap between germline ends came to 10 bases. In germline, CDR1 is SGHVT, CDR2 SQSDAQ. Here the CDR3 reads CASSWGEREQYF. The CDR3 DNA is TGTGCCAGCAGCTGGGGGGAACGCGAGCAGTACTTC.

This clonotype was seen at least ten times. The J gene is TRBJ1-1, the V gene TRBV28, with D hard to call. Germline assignment: CDR1 MDHEN and CDR2 SYDVKM. The V end was cut by 10 bases, the J end by 10 bases, with 13 bases between. This CDR3 has 10 residues. The CDR3 sequence: CATKKGVAFF. CDR3 in DNA: TGTGCCACCAAGAAGGGCGTAGCTTTCTTT.

In its sample, this clonotype was seen many times. V and J are TRBV12-3 or TRBV12-4 and TRBJ1-2; no definite D call. The CDR3 is 12 amino acids. The V gene lost 7 bases and the J gene lost 2 bases, with 8 bases spanning the gap. CDR3 residues: CASTPRNYGYTF. CDR3 coding DNA: TGTGCCAGCACCCCGAGAAACTATGGCTACACCTTC.

At least ten counts were recorded for this clonotype. The chain couples TRBV11-2 to TRBJ1-3; D is unresolved. The CDR3 consists of 16 residues. CDR1 and CDR2 (germline): SGHAT, FQNNGV. Trimming left V 2 bases short and J 0 bases short, with 11 bases between. CDR3: CASSLLGSYSGNTIYF. The DNA of the CDR3 is TGTGCCAGCAGCTTATTAGGAAGTTACTCTGGAAACACCATATATTTT.

This clonotype was seen ten or more times. J is TRBJ1-2 and V is TRBV24-1; D call uncertain. V dropped 6 bases and J dropped 1 base, with 8 bases sitting between them. Germline V gene sequence: CDR1 KGHDR, CDR2 SFDVKD. CDR3 size: 13 residues. In nucleotides, the CDR3 is TGTGCCACCAGTTCCGTTCTTAACTATGGCTACACCTTC. The encoded protein is CATSSVLNYGYTF.

This clonotype was observed many times. CDR3 nucleotides: TGTGCCAGCAGCCAAGGCCAGGGGATTTCCTACGAGCAGTACTTC. This translates into CASSQGQGISYEQYF. The V and J genes are TRBV14 and TRBJ2-7; possible D gene TRBD1, 6 bases. This CDR3 has 15 amino acids. CDR1 and CDR2 from the germline V gene are SGHDN and FVKESK. V was trimmed by 1 base and J by 1 base, leaving 11 bases between them.

This clonotype was observed at least ten times. The V and J genes are TRBV7-2 and TRBJ2-4; D is unresolved. This CDR3 comprises 12 residues. Germline V gene data show CDR1 as SGHTA and CDR2 as FQGNSA. The V gene lost 9 bases and the J gene lost 3 bases, with 9 bases spanning the gap. Here the CDR3 DNA reads TGTGCCAGGAACTATGGCAAAAACATTCAGTACTTC. Its translation is CARNYGKNIQYF.

This clonotype was seen repeatedly, ten times or more. V gene TRBV9 combines with J gene TRBJ1-3; D is possibly TRBD1 (5 bases). Trimming took off 0 bases at V and 9 bases at J, with 16 bases between the two ends. This CDR3 is 15 amino acids long. Germline V lookup: CDR1 SGDLS, CDR2 YYNGEE. DNA for the CDR3: TGTGCCAGCAGCGTAGCGGACACCGGGATTGGCACCATATATTTT. Translating gives CASSVADTGIGTIYF.

This clonotype has a count of ten or more. The chain employs TRBV6-5 and TRBJ1-1, with D uncertain. Trimming left V 3 bases short and J 8 bases short, with 7 bases between. The CDR3 runs to 11 residues. Germline V gene data show CDR1 as MNHEY and CDR2 as SVGAGI. The CDR3 reads CASSYEGEAFF. CDR3 coding DNA: TGTGCCAGCAGTTATGAAGGGGAAGCTTTCTTT.

This clonotype was seen ten or more times. The chain joins TRBV7-9 to TRBJ2-7, with 7 bases fitting TRBD2. Trimming removed 3 bases from V and 2 bases from J; junction bases left unmatched: 1. The CDR3 is made up of 13 amino acids. The V gene's germline CDR1 is SEHNR and CDR2 FQNEAQ (reference sequence). For the CDR3, the DNA is TGTGCCAGCAGCTTCGCGGGGGCCTACGAGCAGTACTTC. Translated: CASSFAGAYEQYF.

This clonotype was counted at least ten times. The chain carries TRBV29-1 and TRBJ2-7, with D uncertain. The V end was cut by 8 bases, the J end by 10 bases, with 21 bases between. The germline CDR1 and CDR2 sequences are SQVTM and ANQGSEA. The CDR3 sequence is 12 residues long. The CDR3 bases are TGCAGCCTTGGCGAAAGACGGTCGCAACAGTACTTC. This translates into CSLGERRSQQYF.

The chain joins TRBV11-2 to TRBJ2-6; D not resolved. The V gene lost 2 bases and the J gene lost 0 bases, with 5 bases spanning the gap. The CDR3 has 15 amino acids. Germline CDR1 is SGHAT and CDR2 is FQNNGV. CDR3 coding DNA: TGTGCCAGCAGCTTATCTAACTCTGGGGCCAACGTCCTGACTTTC. Residues: CASSLSNSGANVLTF.

This clonotype was observed at least ten times. V gene TRBV6-5 combines with J gene TRBJ1-1; D unclear. The V and J ends lost 4 bases and 0 bases respectively, with 18 bases between them. This CDR3 spans 17 amino acids. In germline, CDR1 is MNHEY, CDR2 SVGAGI. The DNA for the CDR3 is TGTGCCAGCAGTTCATCCCGCTATGAGGTTCTGAACACTGAAGCTTTCTTT. Its translation is CASSSSRYEVLNTEAFF.